Listed here are 6 T cell receptor beta chains from one sample, sequenced in a study of blood T cell repertoires in COVID-19. Generated by immunoSEQ multiplex PCR, the TCRdb table keeps only in-frame clones and is missing some. The sample lists fewer than 110,000 clones; 89% were seen once. Sequencing input: peripheral blood. These receptors all stem from a man aged 35 to 55 with active or convalescent COVID-19.

The rearrangement links TRBV28 to TRBJ1-5, with D unclear. The germline V gene has CDR1 MDHEN and CDR2 SYDVKM. The CDR3 length is 11 residues. Trimming shortened V by 3 bases and J by 9 bases, and 6 bases separated the two germline ends. The CDR3 spells CASSFVGPQHF. The CDR3 DNA is TGTGCCAGCAGTTTTGTCGGGCCCCAGCATTTT.

This chain joins TRBV11-3 and TRBJ2-1; TRBD1 matches at 7 bases. Germline assignment: CDR1 SGHNT and CDR2 YENEEA. The V and J ends lost 1 base and 8 bases, in that order; junction bases with no gene match: 8. The CDR3 consists of 15 residues. CDR3 coding DNA: TGTGCCAGCAGCTTAGGACAGGGTTTTTCGGATGAGCAGTTCTTC. Protein: CASSLGQGFSDEQFF.

The rearrangement links TRBV12-5 to TRBJ1-2, with 11 positions matching TRBD1. The junction had 8 bases not matched to a gene; V was cut back by 1 base and J by 7 bases. The CDR3 contains 16 residues. Germline V gene sequence: CDR1 LGHNT, CDR2 FRNRAP. CDR3 in DNA: TGTGCTAGTGGTTTGGCCGGGACAGGGGGAGGAAGTGGCTACACCTTC. This gives the protein CASGLAGTGGGSGYTF.

The chain is built from TRBV6-1 and TRBJ2-5, with TRBD1 identical over 7 bases. The trim removed 3 bases at V and 4 bases at J, leaving 8 bases unmatched. Looked up from germline, CDR1 is MNHNS and CDR2 is SASEGT. The CDR3 loop spans 15 amino acids. The CDR3 DNA reads TGTGCCAGCAGTGAGACCAGGACAGGCCGAGAGACCCAGTACTTC. This translates into CASSETRTGRETQYF.

The V call is TRBV7-2, the J call TRBJ2-2, with TRBD2 as a possible D gene (5 bases). This CDR3 contains 15 residues. Germline CDR1 and CDR2: SGHTA and FQGNSA. The V end lost 3 bases, the J end lost 6 bases, and 14 bases lay between the germline ends. The CDR3 DNA is TGTGCCAGCAGCTTTGTAGTCACTAGTTCCGGGGAGCTGTTTTTT. Amino acids: CASSFVVTSSGELFF. The full variable domain, completed using reference TRBV7-2 and TRBJ2-2, is GAGVSQSPSNKVTEKGKDVELRCDPISGHTALYWYRQSLGQGLEFLIYFQGNSAPDKSGLPSDRFSAERTGGSVSTLTIQRTQQEDSAVYLCASSFVVTSSGELFFGEGSRLTVL.

The rearrangement uses TRBV3-1 (or the pseudogene TRBV3-2) and TRBJ2-1; 11 bases map to TRBD2. Per the germline V gene, CDR1 is LGHDT and CDR2 is YNNKEL (reference sequence). There are 17 residues in the CDR3. V trimming: 0 bases; J trimming: 5 bases; junction bases outside the gene matches: 6. The CDR3 DNA follows: TGTGCCAGCAGCCAAGATTTGGCTAGCGGGAGGAACAATGAGCAGTTCTTC. Encoded protein: CASSQDLASGRNNEQFF.